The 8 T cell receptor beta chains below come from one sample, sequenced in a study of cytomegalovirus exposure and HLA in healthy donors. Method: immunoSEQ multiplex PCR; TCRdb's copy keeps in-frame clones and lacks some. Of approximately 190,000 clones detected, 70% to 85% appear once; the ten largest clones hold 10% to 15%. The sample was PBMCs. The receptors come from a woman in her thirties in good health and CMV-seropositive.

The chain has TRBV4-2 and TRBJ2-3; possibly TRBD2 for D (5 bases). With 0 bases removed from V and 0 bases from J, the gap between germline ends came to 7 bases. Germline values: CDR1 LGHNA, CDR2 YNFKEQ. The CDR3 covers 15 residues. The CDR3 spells CASSQEGRSTDTQYF. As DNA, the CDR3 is TGTGCCAGCAGCCAAGAGGGGAGAAGCACAGATACGCAGTATTTT.

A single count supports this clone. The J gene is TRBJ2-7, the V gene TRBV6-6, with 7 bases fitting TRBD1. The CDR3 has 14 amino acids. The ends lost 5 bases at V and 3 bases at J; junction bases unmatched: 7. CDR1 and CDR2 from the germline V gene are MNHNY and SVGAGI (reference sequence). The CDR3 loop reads CASSLRDSNYEQYF. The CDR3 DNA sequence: TGTGCCAGCAGTCTCCGGGACAGCAACTACGAGCAGTACTTC.

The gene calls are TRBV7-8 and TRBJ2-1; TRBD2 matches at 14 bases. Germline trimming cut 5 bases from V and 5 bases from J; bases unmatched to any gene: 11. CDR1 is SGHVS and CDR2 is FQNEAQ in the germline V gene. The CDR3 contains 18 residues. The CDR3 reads CASSGGTSGSVWDNEQFF. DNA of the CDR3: TGTGCCAGCAGCGGGGGGACTAGCGGGAGTGTTTGGGACAATGAGCAGTTCTTC.

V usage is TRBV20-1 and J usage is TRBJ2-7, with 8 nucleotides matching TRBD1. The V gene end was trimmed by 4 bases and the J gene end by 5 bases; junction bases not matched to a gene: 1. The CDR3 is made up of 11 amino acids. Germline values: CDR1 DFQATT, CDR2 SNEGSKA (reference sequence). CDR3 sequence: CSATTGDEQYF. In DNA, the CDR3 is TGCAGTGCTACGACAGGGGACGAGCAGTACTTC.

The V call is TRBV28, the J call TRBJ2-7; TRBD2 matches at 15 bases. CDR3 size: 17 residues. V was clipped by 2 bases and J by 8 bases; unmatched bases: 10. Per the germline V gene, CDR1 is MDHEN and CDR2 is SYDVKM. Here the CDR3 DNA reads TGTGCCAGCAGTTTAGGGACTAGCGGGAGGCCGGTCCCCAAGCAGTACTTC. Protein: CASSLGTSGRPVPKQYF.

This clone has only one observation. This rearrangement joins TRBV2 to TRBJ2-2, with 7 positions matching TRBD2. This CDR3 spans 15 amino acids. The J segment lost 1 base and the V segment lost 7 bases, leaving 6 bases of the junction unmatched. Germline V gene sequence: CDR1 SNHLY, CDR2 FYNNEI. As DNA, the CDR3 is TGTGCCAGCAAACGGGGGGTTGGGAACACCGGGGAGCTGTTTTTT. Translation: CASKRGVGNTGELFF. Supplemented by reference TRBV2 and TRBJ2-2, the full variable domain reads EPEVTQTPSHQVTQMGQEVILRCVPISNHLYFYWYRQILGQKVEFLVSFYNNEISEKSEIFDDQFSVERPDGSNFTLKIRSTKLEDSAMYFCASKRGVGNTGELFFGEGSRLTVL.

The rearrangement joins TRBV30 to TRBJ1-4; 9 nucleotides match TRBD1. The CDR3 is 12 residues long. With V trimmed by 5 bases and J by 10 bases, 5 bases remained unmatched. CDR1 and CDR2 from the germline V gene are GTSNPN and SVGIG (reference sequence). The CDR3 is CAWGQGILKLFF. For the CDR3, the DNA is TGTGCCTGGGGACAGGGGATACTAAAACTGTTTTTT.

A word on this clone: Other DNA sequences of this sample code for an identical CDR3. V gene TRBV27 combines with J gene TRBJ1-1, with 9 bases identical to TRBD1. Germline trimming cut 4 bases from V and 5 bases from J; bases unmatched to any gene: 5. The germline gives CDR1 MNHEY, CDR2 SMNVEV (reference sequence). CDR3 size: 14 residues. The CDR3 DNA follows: TGTGCCAGCAGTTGGGGACAGGGCGGGACTGAAGCTTTCTTT. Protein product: CASSWGQGGTEAFF.